Described below is a single T cell receptor (beta chain) sequence and its context. This entry is derived from a study of blood T cell repertoires in COVID-19. Study context: The United States, Italy and Spain provided the acute and convalescent COVID-19 samples.

TCRdb's copy holds only in-frame clones and misses some; the assay was immunoSEQ multiplex PCR. The sample lists about 180,000 clones; about 79% were seen once. Grouping used clinical history reported by participants in a survey and questionnaire. Recovered status in Cohort 3 required two negative PCRs, clearance, or symptom resolution. Germline CDR1 SGHTA, CDR2 FQGNSA. The junction had 3 bases not matched to a gene; V was cut back by 1 base and J by 3 bases. The CDR3 covers 16 residues. The sequencing sample was made of PBMCs or T cells enriched from blood (not recorded which). This receptor was obtained from a man aged 50-59 years who had recovered from COVID-19. The chain carries TRBV7-2 and TRBJ1-5, with 10 bases that match TRBD1. The chain's CDR3 is CASSLVGQGVNQPQHF. For the CDR3, the DNA is TGTGCCAGCAGCTTAGTTGGACAGGGGGTCAATCAGCCCCAGCATTTT.